Listed here are 2 T cell receptor beta chains from one sample, sequenced in a study of T cell responses to AZD1222 COVID-19 vaccine. Sequencing used immunoSEQ multiplex PCR; TCRdb keeps in-frame clones, though not all of them. Of approximately 160,000 clones in the sample, 85% to 95% were seen once. The sample here was peripheral blood, taken on day 0 of AZD1222 vaccination. All receptors derive from an adult in good health.

This clone has a handful of counts. The chain couples TRBV4-1 to TRBJ1-1, with D unresolved. Germline CDR1 is MGHRA and CDR2 is YSYEKL. The CDR3 covers 15 residues. V dropped 1 base and J dropped 0 bases, with 9 bases sitting between them. The CDR3 protein is CASSQVAGMNTEAFF. DNA for the CDR3: TGCGCCAGCAGCCAAGTGGCCGGGATGAACACTGAAGCTTTCTTT.

The chain has TRBV24-1 and TRBJ1-5, with 9 bases aligning to TRBD1. Per germline, CDR1 KGHDR and CDR2 SFDVKD. The CDR3 is 15 residues long. J gave up 2 bases and V 3 bases, and 1 base lay outside the gene matches. DNA for the CDR3: TGTGCCACCAGTGATCGGACAGGGGGCAATCAGCCCCAGCATTTT. It codes for CATSDRTGGNQPQHF.